A selection of T cell receptor beta chains follows, all from one sample in a study of shared clonotypes between healthy human individuals. The repertoire was sequenced with immunoSEQ multiplex PCR; TCRdb's copy has only in-frame clones and lacks some. The data show some 1 million clones, 65% to 80% seen once. The sequenced material came from memory CD4+ T cells sorted from blood. The receptors stem from a young man in good health. CDR3s include the opening cysteine and the closing phenylalanine or tryptophan. The D gene is left open where the match is weak. Not all rows give a size; the values are once, few, many and, for expanded clones, a class.

TRBJ2-3	TRBV5-1	few	NA	TGCGCCAGCAGCGGTTTCGTGGGGGCTAGCACAGATACGCAGTATTTT	CASSGFVGASTDTQYF
TRBJ2-1	TRBV7-2	NA	TRBD1	TGTGCCAGCGGAAACAGGGGCGCCTACAATGAGCAGTTCTTC	CASGNRGAYNEQFF
TRBJ2-5	TRBV4-1	NA	NA	TGCGCCAGCAGCCAAGTGAGGGGGGGCGGGCAAGAGACCCAGTACTTC	CASSQVRGGGQETQYF
TRBJ1-3	TRBV6-6	NA	TRBD1	TGTGCCAGCAGCGACCCAGGGGGTATCTCTGGAAACACCATATATTTT	CASSDPGGISGNTIYF
TRBJ2-5	TRBV6-1	NA	NA	TGTGCCAGCAGTGAAGAGGCCCGAGGGGGGCGGGAGACCCAGTACTTC	CASSEEARGGRETQYF
TRBJ2-7	TRBV4-1	NA	NA	TGCGCCAGCAGCCAACCGGCAGGGAATAGCTACGAGCAGTACTTC	CASSQPAGNSYEQYF
TRBJ2-1	TRBV5-5	once	TRBD2	TGTGCCAGCAGCACCTCTAGCGGGAGTTTCTATGAGCAGTTCTTC	CASSTSSGSFYEQFF
TRBJ1-2	TRBV19	NA	NA	TGTGCCAGTAGTAGGACCGGGAACTATGGCTACACCTTC	CASSRTGNYGYTF
TRBJ1-1	TRBV5-1	NA	NA	TGCGCCAGCAGCTCCGGGGGGCTCGAAGGGGGCACTGAAGCTTTCTTT	CASSSGGLEGGTEAFF
TRBJ2-1	TRBV28	few	NA	TGTGCCAGCAGTCTTACTCACACCTACAATGAGCAGTTCTTC	CASSLTHTYNEQFF
TRBJ2-3	TRBV27	once	TRBD2	TGTGCCAGCAGATCCCCCGGGACTAGCGGGGTTTATACGCAGTATTTT	CASRSPGTSGVYTQYF
TRBJ2-7	TRBV7-2	NA	TRBD1	TGTGCCAGCAGCAAAACAGGGGAAAAGGTCTACGAGCAGTACTTC	CASSKTGEKVYEQYF
TRBJ1-5	TRBV19	many	NA	TGTGCCAGTAGCATGTACCTCCCCCGGTCTATGACAGATAATCAGCCCCAGCATTTT	CASSMYLPRSMTDNQPQHF
TRBJ1-2	TRBV11-2	NA	NA	TGTGCCAGCAGCTTAGATCTGCGGAGTTATGGCTACACCTTC	CASSLDLRSYGYTF
TRBJ1-3	TRBV5-4	NA	NA	TGTGCCAGCAGCCTTAATCAGGGCTGGGGGAACACCATATATTTT	CASSLNQGWGNTIYF